This T cell receptor (beta chain) emerged from a study of cytomegalovirus exposure and HLA in healthy donors (dated by TCRdb to the late 2010s). For the wider study: According to an earlier analysis of a few hundred of the donors, 150 million to 200 million T cells yielded roughly 100 million unique TCR beta sequences and less than 300 Gb of sequence data. Of the roughly 400 genotyped donors, approximately 83% fell in the genetic ancestry cluster associated with self-reported Caucasian donors. To predict cytomegalovirus infection status, the study combined high-throughput TCR immunosequencing, statistical association of individual TCRs with disease status, and machine learning. The number of donors typed differed by locus, with roughly 620-640 for A, B, C, DRB1 and DQB1, 522 for DQA1, 600 to 610 for DPA1, and 450 to 480 for DPB1. About 5 DR-DQ haplotypes were handled as single units for association and clustering, since linkage in the cohort was strong. A later analysis re-analyzed previously published TCR beta repertoires from approximately 700 donors and added high-resolution HLA genotyping to study TCR occurrence patterns. The study aimed to test whether signatures of past pathogen exposure could be identified by cataloging public T cell receptors. Along with the approximately 700-subject first cohort, a separate validation cohort of about 110 different subjects was used. Genome-wide SNP genotypes for about 65% of the roughly 670 donors were used in a later genetic analysis, which treated that subset as a discovery cohort. Rather than using new phenotypic data, the later analysis identified candidate immune exposures from TCR beta sequences and from how often those sequences occurred across donors. Among roughly 400 genotyped donors of the cohort, an average of roughly 230,000 unique TCR beta nucleotide sequences was sequenced per donor, of which approximately 19% were non-productive. An early release that covered some 640 HLA-typed donors contained approximately 300 gigabases of sequencing data and 85 million to 100 million unique TCR sequences. Alongside the repertoire data, information on donor age, sex, ethnicity and CMV serostatus was compiled. To decide whether each TCR beta V gene segment behaved as functional or pseudogenic, an earlier analysis of some 600 of the donors relied on high-throughput TCR beta sequencing. Every discovery cohort repertoire had been produced on one sequencing platform. Class I and class II HLA loci were covered by the typing at four-digit resolution. The study used immunosequencing to profile the T cell repertoires of around 600 subjects and linked those repertoires to cytomegalovirus serostatus. General conclusions and limits of the study: A later analysis reported that several top co-occurrence clusters appeared linked to parvovirus B19, influenza, CMV and Epstein-Barr virus. A later analysis found that HLA-associated TCR beta chains were more clonally expanded and had lower generation probabilities than equally common non-associated chains. An earlier analysis of several hundred of the donors showed that most TCR beta V segments appeared in productive rearrangements either about 87% or about 30% of the time, which broadly matched IMGT annotations. Some IMGT-functional V segments, including TRBV6-2 and TRBV6-3, could not be distinguished by the 87-base-pair reads and were therefore excluded. In a later analysis, the rate of TCR association differed among HLA loci, with DRB1 alleles having the most associated TCRs and HLA-C alleles having the fewest. Only TCR beta chains were sequenced in this cohort, and the absence of alpha or paired-chain data limited detectable features. Because HLA typing was missing for some donors at each locus, association tests included only the typed subset. For the cohort, immune exposure information was limited to CMV serostatus. In a later analysis, 15,000 to 20,000 TCR beta sequences were associated with specific HLA alleles at a false discovery rate of 0.05. The sequencing pipeline was judged likely to have produced a cluster of highly shared sequence variants as a technical artifact. Most TCR sequences were observed very rarely across donors, whereas some public TCRs were present in many individuals. When HLA alleles, especially DR and DQ, strongly co-occurred, attributing TCR associations to individual alleles was difficult. Three of the identified cytomegalovirus-associated TCR beta chains were confirmed in vitro to be specific for cytomegalovirus antigens. A total of fewer than 200 TCR beta chains were listed by the study as associated with cytomegalovirus. According to a later genetic analysis, donors in an Asian-associated ancestry cluster had fewer N-insertions in productive TCRs than the approximately 630-donor mean. A further reported finding was that TCR beta sequences accurately predicted the HLA-A and HLA-B alleles for most subjects in the first cohort. The authors suggested that the approach could potentially be extended to other disease states and immunological phenotypes. Linkage disequilibrium might explain the correlated functional status among segregating V segments, but an unknown experimental factor could not be ruled out. The earlier analysis of some 540 of the donors excluded around 17 rarely observed V segments, including chromosome 9 orphons, because counts were too low. An association between a missense DCLRE1C variant and V-gene and J-gene trimming of TCR beta chains was found in a later genetic analysis and replicated in an independent cohort. In both the original and validation cohorts, the classifier was reported to diagnose cytomegalovirus status with high specificity and sensitivity. Sequencing depth was assumed to be roughly uniform across donors in the presence/absence analyses, though that assumption may not hold. Most CMV-associated TCR beta chains appeared to be HLA-restricted in a later analysis, and the HLA associations seemed to be driven largely by CMV exposure.

Concerning this clone itself: Which antigen it targets is not known. Base qualities are not recorded, but no much larger clone differs from it by a single base.

V and J are trimmed by 6 bases and 3 bases, and the gene matches miss 6 bases of the junction. Taken from cysteine to phenylalanine, the CDR3 has 14 residues. Only the CDR3 region is kept as DNA, spanning 42 bases read in frame from base 1. The germline V gene supplies CDR1 SNHLY and CDR2 FYNNEI. In total, about 650 healthy bone marrow donors made up the cohort. At the time of sampling, every cohort member was nominally healthy, though immune exposures that went unrecorded were likely present. The donor was CMV seronegative and was included in the group of about 400 seronegative cohort members. Each donor provided a peripheral blood sample, and peripheral blood mononuclear cells were used for TCR beta sequencing. The Qiagen DNeasy Blood Extraction Kit was used to extract genomic DNA from the blood cell samples. Library generation was performed with the immunoSEQ multiplex PCR assay. For the multiplex PCR, a mixture combining 60 forward primers for TCR Vbeta segments and 13 reverse primers for TCR Jbeta segments was used. Amplification of the CDR3 region of rearranged TCR beta genes was performed with a multiplex PCR assay on genomic DNA. The Illumina HiSeq System was used to sequence the amplified TCR beta libraries as 87-base-pair reads. In the authors' own workflow: In a later analysis, about 80 million unique TCR beta chains were counted across the 500 to 850 repertoires, and approximately 11 million of these chains were shared by at least two donors. To remove PCR and sequencing errors, raw reads were error-corrected and collapsed into unique sequences using a nearest-neighbor algorithm that merged closely related sequences. To assign V, D and J gene segments, CDR3 sequences were aligned to IMGT reference sequences. For a sequence to be retained, a match of at least six nucleotides was required to both a V gene segment and a J gene segment. Rearrangements were classified as productive when the CDR3 lacked stop codons and remained in frame with V and J, and all other rearrangements were classified as non-productive. CDR3 was defined by IMGT convention, running from the second conserved V-encoded cysteine to the conserved J-encoded phenylalanine. In an earlier analysis of 550 to 650 of the donors, sequences lacking an unambiguous match to a single V gene segment were excluded. In an earlier analysis of about 590 of the donors, a V segment was called functional when productive rearrangements were above 56.7%, and segregating when the standard deviation between donors exceeded 5%. A statistical classification framework was developed to diagnose cytomegalovirus status using the catalog of TCR beta chain sequences. V and J gene assignment, in a later analysis, came from comparing TCR nucleotide sequences with IMGT/GENE-DB human TR gene sequences. The TCRdist pipeline was used in a later analysis to assign CDR3 sequences and most-parsimonious VDJ recombination scenarios. In a later analysis, each TCR beta chain was defined by its CDR3 amino acid sequence together with its V-gene family, and reads without a unique V-gene family were excluded. In a later analysis, 500 to 650 highly shared, low-generation-probability nucleotide sequences were removed to address suspected cross-contamination and a sequencing artifact. A later analysis calculated a clonal expansion index for each public chain from normalized within-repertoire ranks of inferred template counts. A later analysis computed generation probabilities with a VDJ recombination model fitted to out-of-frame rearrangements, and checked the results against IGoR. Hypergeometric tests were used in a later analysis to score TCR-TCR, TCR-HLA and TCR-CMV co-occurrence, with a repertoire-size bias correction applied to the TCR pairs. In a later analysis, false discovery rates were estimated by permuting HLA or CMV assignments 20 times. In a later analysis, co-occurring TCRs were grouped using DBSCAN, and TCRdist sequence similarity was added for clustering within HLA-allele-positive subsets. Co-occurrence clustering excluded repertoires with fewer than 30,000 or more than 120,000 public chains, plus five with anomalous nucleotide sharing. TCRdb re-hosts the immuneACCESS table, in-frame sequences only. Its copies lack some clones; in the studies checked, an unresolved V gene accounts for under half of them, and the cause for the rest is not known. V, J and clone size are taken as reported in that table, and D and trimming were inferred from the DNA itself. The sample profile shows about 140,000 clones; roughly three quarters of them were found once. Under 2.5% of the sample lies in the top ten.

The TCR was taken from a young man in good health and CMV-seronegative. Sequenced sample: PBMCs. Recombination connected TRBV2 to TRBJ2-7, with 9 bases aligning to TRBD2. CDR3 protein: CASSPLAGHYEQYF. Here is the DNA: TGTGCCAGCAGCCCCCTAGCGGGACACTACGAGCAGTACTTC.